This TCR beta chain derives from a study of cytomegalovirus exposure and HLA in healthy donors. Study details: An analysis done earlier identified 100 million to 140 million unique TCR beta sequences from about 179 million T cells. General observations from the study: Available immune exposure information covered CMV serostatus only.

Germline V CDR1 and CDR2: GTSNPN, SVGIG (reference sequence). V lost 3 bases, J lost 2 bases, and 11 bases lay in between. This CDR3 spans 13 amino acids. Amplification used 60 Vbeta primers and 13 Jbeta primers. Profiling relied on immunoSEQ multiplex PCR, and the TCRdb table lists in-frame clones only, not all of them. The sample lists roughly 180,000 clones; roughly 85% were seen once. As concerns this clone: Antigen specificity is unknown.

The gene calls are TRBV30 and TRBJ2-7, with D perhaps matching TRBD2 (6 bases). Source material: PBMCs. This TCR was recovered from a man under 40 in good health and CMV-seronegative. The CDR3 spells CAWRGGKAYEQYF. The CDR3 DNA sequence: TGTGCCTGGAGAGGCGGGAAGGCCTACGAGCAGTACTTC.